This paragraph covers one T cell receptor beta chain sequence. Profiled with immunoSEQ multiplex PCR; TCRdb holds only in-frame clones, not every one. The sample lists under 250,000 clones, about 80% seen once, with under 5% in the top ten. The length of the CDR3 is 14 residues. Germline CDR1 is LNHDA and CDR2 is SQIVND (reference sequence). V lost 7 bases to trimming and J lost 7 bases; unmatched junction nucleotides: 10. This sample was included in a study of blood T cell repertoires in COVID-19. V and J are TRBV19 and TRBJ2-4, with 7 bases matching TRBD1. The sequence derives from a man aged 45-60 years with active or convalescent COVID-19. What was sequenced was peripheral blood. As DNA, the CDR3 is TGTGCCAGTACCCCGGGACAGAGTTATAACATTCAGTACTTC. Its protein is CASTPGQSYNIQYF.